The source of this TCR beta chain is a study of blood T cell repertoires in COVID-19. This CDR3 contains 12 residues. V was cut by 5 bases and J by 10 bases, with 13 bases left in between. Germline assignment: CDR1 SEHNR and CDR2 FQNEAQ (reference sequence). Per the original data handling: Scientists estimated how many nucleated cells there were by amplifying reference gene primers. TCRdb's copy holds only in-frame clones and misses some; the assay was immunoSEQ multiplex PCR. That table gives V, J and clone size, and the DNA gave D and trimming. The sample lists roughly 80,000 clones, just over 90% seen once, with roughly 2.6% in the top ten.

The TCR originated in a man in his fifties or sixties with COVID-19, enrolled during active disease. Sequencing was performed on peripheral blood. The chain carries TRBV7-9 and TRBJ2-3, with no clear D. The CDR3 region has the DNA TGTGCCAGCAGCCCTCTTTTGCAGGCGCAGTATTTT. It encodes CASSPLLQAQYF.